A single sample is the source of the 18 T cell receptor beta chains below, sequenced in a study of T cells in Graves' hyperthyroidism and ophthalmopathy (dated by TCRdb to the late 2010s). Library method: multiplex PCR. Sequencing relied on an Illumina HiSeq 2000. The TCR beta CDR3 regions were amplified from RNA transcripts. The TCR CDR3 was subjected to a first round of RT-PCR using the HTBI primer set and the Qiagen OneStep RT-PCR kit. TCRdb reanalyzed the raw reads on its own, using fastp at Q25 for trimming and MiXCR for clone calling, and kept in-frame beta chains. Entries that share a CDR3 protein sequence are merged under the most common genes and DNA. This sample comprises 490,000 or so distinct CDR3 sequences, 20% to 25% of them detected only once. 49% of the sample is in the top ten clones. Sequenced input: blood. These receptors all stem from a woman aged 70-85 years with Graves' ophthalmopathy.

The table lists this clonotype with a few counts. This chain connects TRBV20-1 to TRBJ2-7; 9 nucleotides align to TRBD2. Germline loops: CDR1 DFQATT, CDR2 SNEGSKA (reference sequence). This CDR3 spans 15 amino acids. V was pared by 1 base and J by 0 bases, with 4 bases of the junction left unmatched. The CDR3 here is CSARVLAGNSYEQYF. The CDR3 DNA is TGCAGTGCTAGAGTCCTAGCGGGAAACTCCTACGAGCAGTACTTC.

The rearrangement joins TRBV19 to TRBJ1-1; D may be TRBD1 (5 bases). Germline V gives CDR1 LNHDA, CDR2 SQIVND (reference sequence). V was pared by 1 base and J by 4 bases, with 13 bases between. The CDR3 has 15 residues. CDR3 region: CASSIGPGVPTEAFF. CDR3 in DNA: TGTGCCAGTAGTATAGGTCCGGGGGTACCCACTGAAGCTTTCTTT.

This clonotype was detected only a few times. This chain joins TRBV18 and TRBJ2-5; tentatively, D is TRBD2 (6 bases). CDR1 and CDR2 from the germline V gene are KGHSH and LQKENI. Trimming stripped 6 bases from V and 2 bases from J, with 13 bases between. The CDR3 loop spans 14 amino acids. The DNA of the CDR3 is TGTGCCAGCTCGCGACTAGGGCTACAAGAGACCCAGTACTTC. It encodes CASSRLGLQETQYF.

Ten or more counts support this clonotype. The chain recombines TRBV2 with TRBJ1-1; D is unresolved. CDR3 length: 13 residues. Per the germline V gene, CDR1 is SNHLY and CDR2 is FYNNEI. Between the trimmed V and J ends, which lost 0 bases and 3 bases, there was a span of 5 bases. In DNA form, the CDR3 reads TGTGCCAGCAGTGAAGCGGGATACACTGAAGCTTTCTTT. Its protein is CASSEAGYTEAFF.

In this sample, this clonotype turned up a few times. The chain uses TRBV29-1 and TRBJ1-2; possible D gene TRBD1, 5 bases. The CDR3 covers 12 residues. Germline CDR1 is SQVTM and CDR2 is ANQGSEA. Trimming took 6 bases from V and 6 from J, leaving 14 bases between them. The CDR3 region is CSVGGRTDGYTF. CDR3 bases: TGCAGCGTCGGGGGGAGGACGGATGGCTACACCTTC.

In regard to this clonotype: This CDR3 is missing its conserved last phenylalanine or tryptophan, likely due to a read error. The chain is built from TRBV20-1 and TRBJ1-6; no clear D gene. The CDR3 totals 14 residues. Germline V gene data show CDR1 as DFQATT and CDR2 as SNEGSKA (reference sequence). V was pared by 2 bases and J by 6 bases, with 11 bases between. The CDR3 here is CSARYGHSNSPLHL. As DNA, the CDR3 is TGCAGTGCTAGATATGGGCACAGTAATTCACCCCTCCACCTT.

This clonotype showed up just a few times. This rearrangement joins TRBV6-5 to TRBJ1-5; a weak D match, TRBD1 (5 bases). CDR3 length equals 15 residues. Germline V CDR1 and CDR2: MNHEY, SVGAGI. V lost 1 base to trimming and J lost 3 bases, with 10 bases between them. The CDR3 spells CASSYFTGDNQPQHF. The CDR3 nucleotides are TGTGCCAGCAGTTACTTCACAGGAGACAATCAGCCCCAGCATTTT.

In its sample, this clonotype was seen many times. V usage is TRBV28 and J usage is TRBJ2-4, with D possibly called TRBD1 or TRBD2 (5 bases each). Deletions cut 7 bases from V and 9 bases from J, with 10 bases between. The CDR3 has 11 residues. Germline V gene data show CDR1 as MDHEN and CDR2 as SYDVKM. CDR3 DNA sequence: TGTGCCAGCAATGGGGGTGGCATTCAGTACTTC. This encodes CASNGGGIQYF.

This rearrangement joins TRBV27 to TRBJ2-1; D remains ambiguous. The ends were cut back, 5 bases at V and 9 bases at J, with 17 bases in the middle. The CDR3 runs to 14 residues. In germline, CDR1 is MNHEY, CDR2 SMNVEV (reference sequence). For the CDR3, the DNA is TGTGCCAGCAGTGATTATGGACCCTCACCTGAGCAGTTCTTC. It is translated as CASSDYGPSPEQFF.

This clonotype was picked up many times. This sequence joins TRBV2 and TRBJ2-5; tentative D call: TRBD2 (5 bases). Deletions cut 6 bases from V and 5 bases from J, with 13 bases between. This CDR3 comprises 13 residues. Germline CDR1 reads SNHLY; CDR2 reads FYNNEI. CDR3 sequence: CASRSTRDETQYF. CDR3 DNA: TGTGCCAGCAGATCGACCCGGGATGAGACCCAGTACTTC. Complete variable domain (other parts from reference TRBV2 and TRBJ2-5): EPEVTQTPSHQVTQMGQEVILRCVPISNHLYFYWYRQILGQKVEFLVSFYNNEISEKSEIFDDQFSVERPDGSNFTLKIRSTKLEDSAMYFCASRSTRDETQYFGPGTRLLVL.

The chain combines TRBV19 with TRBJ1-2; 11 bases map to TRBD1. CDR3 length: 14 amino acids. Germline CDR1 reads LNHDA; CDR2 reads SQIVND (reference sequence). V lost 4 bases to trimming and J lost 6 bases; unmatched junction nucleotides: 4. CDR3 in DNA: TGTGCCAGTAGTACGGACAGGGGGCTGCATGGCTACACCTTC. Translated, it gives CASSTDRGLHGYTF.

This clonotype has just a few counts. The chain is built from TRBV6-2 or TRBV6-3 and TRBJ2-1, with TRBD2 matching over 8 bases. CDR1 and CDR2 (germline): MNHEY, SVGEGT. The length of the CDR3 is 14 residues. With 11 bases clipped from V and 7 bases from J, the junction kept 13 bases outside the gene matches. CDR3 sequence reads: CALGRGTRLNEQFF. The CDR3 bases are TGTGCCCTCGGGAGGGGGACTAGGCTGAATGAGCAGTTCTTC.

This clonotype occurred once. The chain couples TRBV9 to TRBJ2-7, with a possible D match to TRBD2 (5 bases). V lost 0 bases, J lost 2 bases, and 12 bases lay in between. Germline-derived CDR1 and CDR2 are SGDLS and YYNGEE. The CDR3 has 15 amino acids. In DNA form, the CDR3 reads TGTGCCAGCAGCGTAGGCGGGTTCACCGCCTACGAGCAGTACTTC. Translating it yields CASSVGGFTAYEQYF.

This clonotype was detected only a few times. J is TRBJ2-7 and V is TRBV6-1; TRBD2 aligns across 8 bases. The germline V gene has CDR1 MNHNS and CDR2 SASEGT. The CDR3 runs 15 residues. V was pared by 5 bases and J by 11 bases, with 17 bases of the junction left unmatched. CDR3 DNA sequence: TGTGCCAGCAGTTTAAAGCTCGGATCCAGCGGGAGAGAGTACTTC. Residues: CASSLKLGSSGREYF.

This clonotype was detected ten times or more. The chain carries TRBV2 and TRBJ2-7; TRBD2 agrees at 14 bases. Germline V lookup: CDR1 SNHLY, CDR2 FYNNEI. V shed 5 bases, J shed 4 bases, and the junction held 4 bases outside the gene matches. CDR3 length: 15 amino acids. The CDR3 sequence is CASSRLAGGVYEQYF. The CDR3 DNA reads TGTGCCAGCAGTAGACTAGCGGGAGGGGTATACGAGCAGTACTTC.

A remark on this clonotype: Sequence at one end of the junction differs from germline and may be a read error. The gene calls are TRBV9 and TRBJ2-7; 8 nucleotides agree with TRBD2. Looked up from germline, CDR1 is SGDLS and CDR2 is YYNGEE. This CDR3 comprises 15 residues. The CDR3 here is CTSSEGSSGSHEQYF. For the CDR3, the DNA is TGTACCAGCAGCGAGGGGTCCAGCGGGAGCCACGAGCAGTACTTC.

This clonotype was recorded a few times. The chain combines TRBV10-3 with TRBJ2-3; 8 nucleotides align to TRBD2. The CDR3 sequence is 14 residues long. The germline V gene encodes CDR1 ENHRY and CDR2 SYGVKD. V shed 6 bases, J shed 3 bases, and the junction held 5 bases outside the gene matches. The CDR3 region is CAIRPGLETDTQYF. In DNA, the CDR3 is TGTGCCATCAGGCCGGGACTAGAAACAGATACGCAGTATTTT.

This clonotype has only a few counts. This chain joins TRBV20-1 and TRBJ1-2; D is undetermined. CDR1 is DFQATT and CDR2 is SNEGSKA in the germline V gene (reference sequence). Trimming cost V 6 bases and J 2 bases, with 16 bases left between them. This CDR3 has 14 amino acids. DNA for the CDR3: TGCAGTGCGCGACCGGACGGTCGGAACTATGGCTACACCTTC. Translation gives CSARPDGRNYGYTF.